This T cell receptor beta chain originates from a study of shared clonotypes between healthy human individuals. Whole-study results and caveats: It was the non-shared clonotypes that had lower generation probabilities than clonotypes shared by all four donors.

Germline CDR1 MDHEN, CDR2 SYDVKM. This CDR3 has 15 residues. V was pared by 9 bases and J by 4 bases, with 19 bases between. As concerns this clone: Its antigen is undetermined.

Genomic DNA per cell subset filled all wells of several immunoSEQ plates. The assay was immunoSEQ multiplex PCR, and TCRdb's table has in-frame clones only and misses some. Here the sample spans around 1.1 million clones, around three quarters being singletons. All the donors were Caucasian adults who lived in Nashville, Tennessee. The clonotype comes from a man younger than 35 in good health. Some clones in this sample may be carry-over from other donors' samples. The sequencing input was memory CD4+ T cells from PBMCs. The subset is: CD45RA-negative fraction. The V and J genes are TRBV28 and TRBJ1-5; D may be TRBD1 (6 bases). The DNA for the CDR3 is TGTGCCAGTAGACGTGGGGGGGGCGAAAATCAGCCCCAGCATTTT. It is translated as CASRRGGGENQPQHF.